The source of this T cell receptor (beta chain) is a study of T-cell memory formation after mild COVID-19. Turning to the study itself: TCR clusters were mostly confined to one donor each.

There are a few counts of this clonotype. Its cognate antigen is unknown. Findings and caveats of the study: Day 37-peaking second-wave clones had unconfirmed SARS-CoV-2 specificity.

Germline V gene sequence: CDR1 DFQATT, CDR2 SNEGSKA (reference sequence). V lost 1 base and J 8 bases, leaving 2 bases between the germline ends. This CDR3 comprises 10 residues. One entry per CDR3 protein results from TCRdb running MiXCR on the 5' RACE reads. The sample has around 510,000 distinct CDR3 sequences, about 20% seen once. This TCR derives from an adult woman who had mild COVID-19 (a few samples of this study predate the infection). Cell type and time point are not known. Material: PBMCs or a T cell subset sorted from them (not recorded which). The gene calls are TRBV20-1 and TRBJ1-4; D is unclear. CDR3 coding DNA: TGCAGTGCTAGAGGCGAAAAACTGTTTTTT. Amino acids: CSARGEKLFF.